The 25 T cell receptor beta chains given below trace back to one sample, sequenced in a study of memory B cells and T cells in multiple sclerosis. After stimulus-free culture, autoproliferating CFSE-dim and non-proliferating CFSE-high T cells were sequenced separately. Replicate wells were pooled after approximately seven days of stimulus-free culture of around 54 million CFSE-labeled PBMCs. These receptors have no identified antigens. Sequencing used immunoSEQ multiplex PCR; TCRdb keeps in-frame clones, though not all of them. The sample has roughly 12,000 clones; almost 85% are singletons. The sequenced sample was PBMCs from blood kept in culture. The receptors shown here come from a human donor with multiple sclerosis.

The CDR3: CASSRGDSGANVLTF. CDR3 coding DNA: TGTGCCAGCAGTCGAGGTGACTCTGGGGCCAACGTCCTGACTTTC. This chain links TRBV6-1 with TRBJ2-6; unclear D gene. CDR1 is MNHNS, CDR2 SASEGT, per germline. Between the trimmed V and J ends, which lost 5 bases and 0 bases, there was a span of 8 bases. The CDR3 runs 15 residues.

The chain uses TRBV5-6 and TRBJ2-2; D not resolved. This CDR3 comprises 13 residues. Trimming took 0 bases from V and 7 from J, leaving 7 bases between them. Looked up from germline, CDR1 is SGHDT and CDR2 is YYEEEE. The DNA for the CDR3 is TGTGCCAGCAGCTTGGATGGATACGGGGAGCTGTTTTTT. This translates into CASSLDGYGELFF.

The J gene is TRBJ1-1, the V gene TRBV18; D is undetermined. This CDR3 has 14 amino acids. The V and J ends lost 3 bases and 10 bases respectively, with 18 bases between them. Germline loops: CDR1 KGHSH, CDR2 LQKENI. The CDR3 sequence: CASSPETDGNGAFF. The CDR3 DNA reads as TGTGCCAGCTCACCCGAGACGGACGGAAACGGAGCTTTCTTT.

To note about this clone: At one of its ends the junction is not consistent with the germline gene, which may arise from a read error. The chain links TRBV6-5 to TRBJ1-2; D is undetermined. Looked up from germline, CDR1 is MNHEY and CDR2 is SVGAGI. The CDR3 has 12 amino acids. The CDR3 sequence is CAISESDYGYTF. In DNA form, the CDR3 reads TGTGCCATCAGTGAGTCGGACTATGGCTACACCTTC.

The chain recombines TRBV27 with TRBJ2-5, with TRBD2 matching over 8 bases. TRBJ2-7 explains the end of the DNA better; the J call may be wrong. Per germline, CDR1 MNHEY and CDR2 SMNVEV (reference sequence). The CDR3 consists of 14 residues. Here the CDR3 DNA reads TGTGCCAGCAGTTTACTCCCGACTAGCGACGAGCAGTACTTC. This encodes CASSLLPTSDEQYF.

There are a few counts of this clone. The V call is TRBV28, the J call TRBJ2-1, with D unclear. V lost 11 bases, J lost 3 bases, and 14 bases lay in between. Germline loops: CDR1 MDHEN, CDR2 SYDVKM. The CDR3 loop spans 13 amino acids. Here the CDR3 reads CAAVDLSYNEQFF. DNA of the CDR3: TGTGCCGCGGTGGATCTTAGCTACAATGAGCAGTTCTTC.

This chain uses TRBV25-1 with TRBJ1-1, with 8 bases that match TRBD1. This CDR3 has 14 residues. The V gene's germline CDR1 is MGHDK and CDR2 SYGVNS. Germline trimming cut 0 bases from V and 7 bases from J; bases unmatched to any gene: 4. CDR3: CASSEYDRGNEAFF. In DNA form, the CDR3 reads TGTGCCAGCAGTGAATATGACAGGGGAAATGAAGCTTTCTTT. Using reference TRBV25-1 and TRBJ1-1 for the parts outside the CDR3, the full variable domain is EADIYQTPRYLVIGTGKKITLECSQTMGHDKMYWYQQDPGMELHLIHYSYGVNSTEKGDLSSESTVSRIRTEHFPLTLESARPSHTSQYLCASSEYDRGNEAFFGQGTRLTVV.

The genes are TRBV7-3 and TRBJ2-1; 10 bases line up with TRBD2. J lost 7 bases, V lost 1 base, and 4 bases had no gene match. CDR1 and CDR2 (germline): SGHTA, FQGTGA. The CDR3 runs to 15 residues. CDR3 nucleotide sequence: TGTGCCAGCAGCTTAAGGACTAGCGGAGGGAATGAGCAGTTCTTC. Residues: CASSLRTSGGNEQFF.

The chain combines TRBV6-6 with TRBJ2-7, with TRBD1 matching over 11 bases. The length of the CDR3 is 16 residues. Germline loops: CDR1 MNHNY, CDR2 SVGAGI (reference sequence). V lost 7 bases, J lost 3 bases, and 11 bases stayed unmatched. The CDR3 DNA reads as TGTGCCAGCATTCAATCCGGACAGGGGGCCTACTACGAGCAGTACTTC. Its translation: CASIQSGQGAYYEQYF.

This chain links TRBV29-1 with TRBJ1-2; 8 nucleotides line up with TRBD1. V dropped 6 bases and J dropped 5; count of bases not matched to a gene: 2. CDR3 length: 11 residues. Germline CDR1 SQVTM, CDR2 ANQGSEA. The CDR3 DNA reads TGCAGCGTACAGGGGGAGTATGGCTACACCTTC. Encoded protein: CSVQGEYGYTF.

The V gene is TRBV6-1, the J gene TRBJ2-7; D might be TRBD2 (5 bases). The V end was cut by 7 bases, the J end by 4 bases, with 20 bases between. Germline loops: CDR1 MNHNS, CDR2 SASEGT. CDR3 length: 15 residues. The CDR3 loop is CASIREGGYLYEQYF. As DNA, the CDR3 is TGTGCCAGCATCAGAGAGGGCGGTTACTTATACGAGCAGTACTTC.

The rearrangement uses TRBV6-5 and TRBJ1-1; D unresolved. The CDR3 is 14 residues long. Germline-derived CDR1 and CDR2 are MNHEY and SVGAGI. Between the trimmed V and J ends, which lost 3 bases and 0 bases, there was a span of 8 bases. CDR3 coding DNA: TGTGCCAGCAGTTATTCCGGGGTGAACACTGAAGCTTTCTTT. As protein: CASSYSGVNTEAFF.

This chain links TRBV15 with TRBJ1-2; the D gene is possibly TRBD1 (6 bases). V was trimmed by 5 bases and J by 0 bases, leaving 10 bases between them. CDR1 and CDR2 from the germline V gene are LNHNV and YYDKDF (reference sequence). This CDR3 region has 14 residues. The CDR3 protein is CATSPDRTNYGYTF. In DNA form, the CDR3 reads TGTGCCACCAGCCCTGACAGGACTAACTATGGCTACACCTTC.

The chain carries TRBV6-7 and TRBJ2-2; 14 bases fit TRBD2. TRBV6-7 is an ORF; its function is uncertain. This CDR3 contains 19 residues. With 5 bases clipped from V and 2 bases from J, the junction kept 10 bases outside the gene matches. This CDR3 is CASSLTSGRDIKNTGELFF. CDR3 coding DNA: TGTGCCAGCAGTCTGACTAGCGGGAGGGACATTAAAAACACCGGGGAGCTGTTTTTT.

The V and J genes are TRBV7-8 and TRBJ2-4; D is tentatively TRBD1 or TRBD2 (6 bases each). From germline, CDR1 is SGHVS and CDR2 FQNEAQ. V lost 2 bases and J lost 8, with 16 bases in between. CDR3 length: 15 residues. Here the CDR3 DNA reads TGTGCCAGCAGCTTATTTGTGGGGGGCGCGGACATTCAGTACTTC. Translating gives CASSLFVGGADIQYF.

The chain links TRBV9 to TRBJ2-2; 16 bases align to TRBD2. The germline CDR1 and CDR2 sequences are SGDLS and YYNGEE. V lost 5 bases to trimming and J lost 1 base; unmatched junction nucleotides: 2. This CDR3 is 17 amino acids long. The chain's CDR3 is CASSGTSGRGNTGELFF. Written as DNA, the CDR3 is TGTGCCAGCAGTGGGACTAGCGGGAGGGGGAACACCGGGGAGCTGTTTTTT. Complete variable domain (other parts from reference TRBV9 and TRBJ2-2): DSGVTQTPKHLITATGQRVTLRCSPRSGDLSVYWYQQSLDQGLQFLIQYYNGEERAKGNILERFSAQQFPDLHSELNLSSLELGDSALYFCASSGTSGRGNTGELFFGEGSRLTVL.

Here the CDR3 DNA reads TGCAGCGCCGGACAGGGGCGCTCCTACGAGCAGTACTTC. Translation: CSAGQGRSYEQYF. The chain employs TRBV29-1 and TRBJ2-7; 9 positions agree with TRBD1. The V gene's germline CDR1 is SQVTM and CDR2 ANQGSEA. The trim removed 7 bases at V and 0 bases at J, leaving 4 bases unmatched. The CDR3 is made up of 13 amino acids.

The chain combines TRBV6-1 with TRBJ2-7; no firm D call. The CDR3 has 13 amino acids. V shed 0 bases and J shed 2 bases, with 5 bases lying between them. Germline CDR1 reads MNHNS; CDR2 reads SASEGT. In nucleotides, the CDR3 is TGTGCCAGCAGTGAAGCCCTCCCCTACGAGCAGTACTTC. It encodes CASSEALPYEQYF.

This rearrangement joins TRBV5-1 to TRBJ2-7, with 12 nucleotides matching TRBD2. This CDR3 is 17 amino acids long. Germline V gives CDR1 SGHRS, CDR2 YFSETQ. Unmatched junction bases numbered 10, after V lost 0 bases and J lost 6 bases. CDR3 in amino acids: CASSLGNGWTSGIEQYF. As DNA, the CDR3 is TGCGCCAGCAGCTTGGGTAACGGTTGGACTAGCGGGATCGAGCAGTACTTC. The full variable domain, with the rest looked up from reference TRBV5-1 and TRBJ2-7, is KAGVTQTPRYLIKTRGQQVTLSCSPISGHRSVSWYQQTPGQGLQFLFEYFSETQRNKGNFPGRFSGRQFSNSRSEMNVSTLELGDSALYLCASSLGNGWTSGIEQYFGPGTRLTVT.

This chain joins TRBV30 and TRBJ1-2, with D possibly TRBD1 on 6 matching bases. V lost 0 bases and J 4 bases, leaving 9 bases between the germline ends. Germline V gene lookup returns CDR1 GTSNPN and CDR2 SVGIG (reference sequence). The CDR3 loop spans 13 amino acids. The CDR3 here is CAWSVQGSYGYTF. The CDR3 nucleotides read TGTGCCTGGAGTGTACAGGGTTCCTATGGCTACACCTTC.

J is TRBJ1-2 and V is TRBV5-4, with 8 bases matching TRBD1. Per the germline V gene, CDR1 is SGHNT and CDR2 is YYREEE (reference sequence). V lost 4 bases and J lost 6; bases outside the gene matches: 8. The CDR3 is made up of 14 amino acids. CDR3 sequence: CASSGNQGANGYTF. The CDR3 DNA is TGTGCCAGCAGCGGGAATCAGGGGGCGAATGGCTACACCTTC.

The chain couples TRBV15 to TRBJ1-1, with unresolved D. V was cut by 0 bases and J by 10 bases, with 12 bases left in between. The CDR3 has 13 amino acids. The germline V gene has CDR1 LNHNV and CDR2 YYDKDF (reference sequence). As DNA, the CDR3 is TGTGCCACCAGCAGAGAACCCCTTGGGAGAGCTTTCTTT. Encoded protein: CATSREPLGRAFF. The full variable domain, in which reference TRBV15 and TRBJ1-1 provide the parts outside the CDR3, is DAMVIQNPRYQVTQFGKPVTLSCSQTLNHNVMYWYQQKSSQAPKLLFHYYDKDFNNEADTPDNFQSRRPNTSFCFLDIRSPGLGDTAMYLCATSREPLGRAFFGQGTRLTVV.

This clone has just one count. The chain uses TRBV14 and TRBJ1-2; D remains ambiguous. V was trimmed by 1 base and J by 3 bases, leaving 6 bases between them. Germline V gene data show CDR1 as SGHDN and CDR2 as FVKESK. This CDR3 comprises 13 residues. The chain's CDR3 is CASSQADDYGYTF. For the CDR3, the DNA is TGTGCCAGCAGCCAAGCTGACGACTATGGCTACACCTTC.

DNA for the CDR3: TGTGCCAGCAGCTTAGGCTGGGGAAACACCATATATTTT. Its translation is CASSLGWGNTIYF. V gene TRBV7-8 combines with J gene TRBJ1-3; D unresolved. Per the germline V gene, CDR1 is SGHVS and CDR2 is FQNEAQ. This CDR3 spans 13 amino acids. V gave up 1 base and J gave up 4 bases, with 5 bases separating them.

The chain recombines TRBV28 with TRBJ2-5; D remains unclear. There are 11 residues in the CDR3. V lost 5 bases and J 2 bases, leaving 3 bases between the germline ends. Germline CDR1 reads MDHEN; CDR2 reads SYDVKM. The DNA for the CDR3 is TGTGCCAGCAGTAAGCAAGAGACCCAGTACTTC. It translates to CASSKQETQYF.